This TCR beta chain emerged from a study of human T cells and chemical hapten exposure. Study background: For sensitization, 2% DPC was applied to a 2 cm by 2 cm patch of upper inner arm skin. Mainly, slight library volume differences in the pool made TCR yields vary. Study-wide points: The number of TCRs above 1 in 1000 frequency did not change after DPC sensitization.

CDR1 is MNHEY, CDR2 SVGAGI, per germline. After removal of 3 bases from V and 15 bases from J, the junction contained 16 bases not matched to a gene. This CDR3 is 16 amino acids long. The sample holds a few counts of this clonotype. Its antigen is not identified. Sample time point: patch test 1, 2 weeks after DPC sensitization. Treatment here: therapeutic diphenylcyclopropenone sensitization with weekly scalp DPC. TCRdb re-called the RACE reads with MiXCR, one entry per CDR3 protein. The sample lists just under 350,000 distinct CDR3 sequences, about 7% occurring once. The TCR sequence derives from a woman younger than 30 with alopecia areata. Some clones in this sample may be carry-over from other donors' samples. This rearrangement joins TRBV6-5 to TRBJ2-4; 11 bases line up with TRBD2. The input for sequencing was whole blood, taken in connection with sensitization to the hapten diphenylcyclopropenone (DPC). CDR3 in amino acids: CASSYLAGGPIGDLYF. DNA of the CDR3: TGTGCCAGCAGTTATTTAGCGGGGGGGCCTATTGGAGATCTGTACTTC.